This TCR beta chain comes out of a study of cytomegalovirus exposure and HLA in healthy donors. The PCR had 60 Vbeta and 13 Jbeta primers. Only in-frame clones appear in the TCRdb table, and some are missing; sequencing was by immunoSEQ multiplex PCR. The sample lists about 130,000 clones, more than 65% occurring once. Germline trimming cut 4 bases from V and 2 bases from J; bases unmatched to any gene: 10. This CDR3 has 17 residues. The V gene's germline CDR1 is LGHNT and CDR2 FRNRAP. The receptor's source is a man aged 45-60 years in good health and CMV-seronegative. The chain employs TRBV12-5 and TRBJ2-5; TRBD1 aligns across 10 bases. The specimen sequenced was PBMCs. The CDR3 here is CASGSPGTGVSQETQYF. In nucleotides, the CDR3 is TGTGCTAGTGGTTCACCCGGGACAGGGGTATCACAAGAGACCCAGTACTTC. The complete variable domain, with remaining parts taken from reference TRBV12-5 and TRBJ2-5, reads DARVTQTPRHKVTEMGQEVTMRCQPILGHNTVFWYRQTMMQGLELLAYFRNRAPLDDSGMPKDRFSAEMPDATLATLKIQPSEPRDSAVYFCASGSPGTGVSQETQYFGPGTRLLVL.